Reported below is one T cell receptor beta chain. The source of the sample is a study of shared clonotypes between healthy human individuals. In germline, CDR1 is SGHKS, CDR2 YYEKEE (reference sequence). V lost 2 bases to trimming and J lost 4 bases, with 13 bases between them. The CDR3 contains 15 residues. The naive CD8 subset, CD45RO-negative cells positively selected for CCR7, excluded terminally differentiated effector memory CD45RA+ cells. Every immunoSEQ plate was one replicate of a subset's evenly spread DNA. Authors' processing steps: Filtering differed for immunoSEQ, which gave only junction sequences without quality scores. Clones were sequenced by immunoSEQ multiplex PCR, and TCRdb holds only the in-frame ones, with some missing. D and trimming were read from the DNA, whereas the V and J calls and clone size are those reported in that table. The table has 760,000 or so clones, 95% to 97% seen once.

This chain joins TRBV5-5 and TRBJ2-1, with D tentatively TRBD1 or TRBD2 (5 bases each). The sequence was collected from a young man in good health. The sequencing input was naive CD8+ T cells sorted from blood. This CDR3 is CASSLGEMAYNEQFF. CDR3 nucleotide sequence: TGTGCCAGCAGCTTAGGGGAGATGGCTTACAATGAGCAGTTCTTC.